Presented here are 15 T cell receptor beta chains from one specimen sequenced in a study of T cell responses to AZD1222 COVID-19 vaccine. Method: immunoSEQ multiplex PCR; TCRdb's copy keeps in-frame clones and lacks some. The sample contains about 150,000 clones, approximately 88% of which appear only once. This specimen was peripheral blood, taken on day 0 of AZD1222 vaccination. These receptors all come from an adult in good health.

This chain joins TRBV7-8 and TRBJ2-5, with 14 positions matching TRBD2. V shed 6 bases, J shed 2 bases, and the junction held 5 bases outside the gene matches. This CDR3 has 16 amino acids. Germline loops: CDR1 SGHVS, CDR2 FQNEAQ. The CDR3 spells CASSFGTSGRQETQYF. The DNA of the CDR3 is TGTGCCAGCAGTTTCGGGACTAGCGGGAGACAAGAGACCCAGTACTTC.

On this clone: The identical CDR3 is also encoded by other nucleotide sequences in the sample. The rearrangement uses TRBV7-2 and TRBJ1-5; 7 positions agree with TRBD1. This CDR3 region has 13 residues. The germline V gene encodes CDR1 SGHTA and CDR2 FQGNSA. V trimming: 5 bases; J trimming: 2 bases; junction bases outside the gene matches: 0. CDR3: CASSDRGNQPQHF. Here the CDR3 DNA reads TGTGCCAGCAGCGACAGGGGCAATCAGCCCCAGCATTTT.

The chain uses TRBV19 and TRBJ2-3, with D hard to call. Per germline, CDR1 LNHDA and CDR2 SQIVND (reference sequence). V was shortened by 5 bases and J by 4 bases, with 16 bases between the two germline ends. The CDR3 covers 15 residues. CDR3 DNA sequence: TGTGCCAGTAGTCCAATCGGTAGTCTCGCAGATACGCAGTATTTT. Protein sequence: CASSPIGSLADTQYF.

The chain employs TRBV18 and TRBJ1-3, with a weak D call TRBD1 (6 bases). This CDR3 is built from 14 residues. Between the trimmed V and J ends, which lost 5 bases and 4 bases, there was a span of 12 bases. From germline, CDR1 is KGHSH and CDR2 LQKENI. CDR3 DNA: TGTGCCAGCTCATACTCGGACAGCGGAAACACCATATATTTT. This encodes CASSYSDSGNTIYF. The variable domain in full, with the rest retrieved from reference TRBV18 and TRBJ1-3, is NAGVMQNPRHLVRRRGQEARLRCSPMKGHSHVYWYRQLPEEGLKFMVYLQKENIIDESGMPKERFSAEFPKEGPSILRIQQVVRGDSAAYFCASSYSDSGNTIYFGEGSWLTVV.

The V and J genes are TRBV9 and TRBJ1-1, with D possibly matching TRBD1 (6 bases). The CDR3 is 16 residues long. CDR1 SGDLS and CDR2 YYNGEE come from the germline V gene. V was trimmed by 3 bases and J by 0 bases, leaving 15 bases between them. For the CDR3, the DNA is TGTGCCAGCAGCGCACCGGGACACCACATGAACACTGAAGCTTTCTTT. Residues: CASSAPGHHMNTEAFF.

CDR3 residues: CASSQTRGKDIQYF. Here the CDR3 DNA reads TGTGCCAGCAGCCAAACCAGGGGAAAAGACATTCAGTACTTC. The rearrangement links TRBV4-2 to TRBJ2-4; TRBD1 is a possible D gene (6 bases). The V end was cut by 2 bases, the J end by 8 bases, with 13 bases between. The germline V gene encodes CDR1 LGHNA and CDR2 YNFKEQ. CDR3 size: 14 residues.

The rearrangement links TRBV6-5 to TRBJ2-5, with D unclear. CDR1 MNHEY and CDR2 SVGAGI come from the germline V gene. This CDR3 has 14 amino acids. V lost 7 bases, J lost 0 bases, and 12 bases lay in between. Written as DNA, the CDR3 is TGTGCCAGCATAGAACGAGCCTACCAAGAGACCCAGTACTTC. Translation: CASIERAYQETQYF.

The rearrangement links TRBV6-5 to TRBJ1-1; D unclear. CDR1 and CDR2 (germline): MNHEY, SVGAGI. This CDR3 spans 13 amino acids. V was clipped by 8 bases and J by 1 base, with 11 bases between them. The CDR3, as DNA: TGTGCCAGCGGAGTGATCCGGAACACTGAAGCTTTCTTT. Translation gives CASGVIRNTEAFF.

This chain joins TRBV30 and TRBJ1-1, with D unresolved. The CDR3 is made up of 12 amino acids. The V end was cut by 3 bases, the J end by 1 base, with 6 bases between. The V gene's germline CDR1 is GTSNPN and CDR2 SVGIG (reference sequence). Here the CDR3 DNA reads TGTGCCTGGAGGTTCGGGAACACTGAAGCTTTCTTT. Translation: CAWRFGNTEAFF.

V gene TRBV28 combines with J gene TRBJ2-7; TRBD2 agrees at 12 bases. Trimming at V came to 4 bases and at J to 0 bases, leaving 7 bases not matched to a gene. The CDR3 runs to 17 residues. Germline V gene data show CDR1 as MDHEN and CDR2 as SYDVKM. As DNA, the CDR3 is TGTGCCAGCAGTTCGGGACTAGCGGGTGCTAGCTCCTACGAGCAGTACTTC. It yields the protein CASSSGLAGASSYEQYF.

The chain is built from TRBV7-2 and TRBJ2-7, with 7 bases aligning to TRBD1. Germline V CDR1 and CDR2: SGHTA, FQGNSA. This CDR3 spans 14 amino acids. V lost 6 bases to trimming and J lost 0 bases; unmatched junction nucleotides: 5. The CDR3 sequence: CASSRDRVSYEQYF. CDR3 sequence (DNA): TGTGCCAGCAGTCGTGACAGGGTCTCCTACGAGCAGTACTTC.

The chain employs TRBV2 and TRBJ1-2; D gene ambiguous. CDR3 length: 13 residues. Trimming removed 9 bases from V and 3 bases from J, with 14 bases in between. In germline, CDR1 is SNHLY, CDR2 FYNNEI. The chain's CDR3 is CASQLEEDYGYTF. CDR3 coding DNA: TGTGCCAGTCAACTGGAGGAAGACTATGGCTACACCTTC.

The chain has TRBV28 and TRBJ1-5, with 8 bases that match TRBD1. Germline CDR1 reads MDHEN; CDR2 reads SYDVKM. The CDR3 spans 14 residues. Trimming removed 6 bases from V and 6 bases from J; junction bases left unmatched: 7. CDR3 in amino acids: CASRRTGQSQPQHF. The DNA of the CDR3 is TGTGCCAGCAGGCGGACAGGGCAGAGTCAGCCCCAGCATTTT.

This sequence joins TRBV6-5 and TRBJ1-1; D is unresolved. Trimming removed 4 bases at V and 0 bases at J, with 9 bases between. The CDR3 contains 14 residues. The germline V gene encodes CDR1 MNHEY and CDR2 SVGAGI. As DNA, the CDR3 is TGTGCCAGCAGTTCTACAAGGGTGAACACTGAAGCTTTCTTT. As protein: CASSSTRVNTEAFF.

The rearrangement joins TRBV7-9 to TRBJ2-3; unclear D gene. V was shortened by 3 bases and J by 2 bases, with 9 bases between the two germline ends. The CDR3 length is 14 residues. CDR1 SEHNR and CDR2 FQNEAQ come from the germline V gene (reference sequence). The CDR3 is CASSFGDFTDTQYF. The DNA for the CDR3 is TGTGCCAGCAGCTTTGGGGATTTCACAGATACGCAGTATTTT.